The rows below give T cell receptor beta chains drawn from one sample of a study of blood T cell repertoires in COVID-19. Produced via immunoSEQ multiplex PCR; TCRdb's table is partial and in-frame only. The sample has roughly 260,000 clones; approximately 91% are singletons. The source material was peripheral blood. These receptors all come from a woman in her 30s with COVID-19, enrolled during active disease. Both conserved end residues are part of each CDR3. Fields, in order: J gene, V gene, clone size, D gene, CDR3 protein, CDR3 DNA. D genes are given only for firm matches. Some rows have no size entry. The others give once, few or many, or a class for an expanded clone.

>TRBJ2-7|TRBV11-2|.|.
CASSLGPGLSSYEQYF
TGTGCCAGCAGCTTAGGCCCCGGACTCTCCTCCTACGAGCAGTACTTC
>TRBJ2-7|TRBV27|.|.
CASSHGQSYEQYF
TGTGCCAGCAGTCATGGACAATCCTACGAGCAGTACTTC
>TRBJ2-5|TRBV11-2|.|TRBD2
CASSLDAGGWETQYF
TGTGCCAGCAGCTTAGACGCGGGAGGGTGGGAGACCCAGTACTTC
>TRBJ2-7|TRBV9|.|.
CASSVAAAGEQYF
TGTGCCAGCAGCGTAGCCGCTGCCGGTGAGCAGTACTTC
>TRBJ1-5|TRBV28|.|.
CATQGAPWSNQPQHF
TGTGCCACCCAAGGGGCCCCCTGGAGCAATCAGCCCCAGCATTTT
>TRBJ2-5|TRBV28|.|TRBD1
CASSTGGAFRRETQYF
TGTGCCAGCAGTACAGGGGGCGCATTCCGCCGAGAGACCCAGTACTTC
>TRBJ2-1|TRBV2|.|.
CASSESSRPYNEQFF
TGTGCCAGCAGTGAGTCTAGCAGGCCCTACAATGAGCAGTTCTTC
>TRBJ1-5|TRBV4-1|few|TRBD1
CASSPLVRTGSINQPQHF
TGCGCCAGCAGCCCCTTGGTAAGGACAGGAAGCATCAATCAGCCCCAGCATTTT
>TRBJ2-3|TRBV28|.|TRBD2
CASSSRETGGIDTQYF
TGTGCCAGCAGTTCCCGGGAAACGGGAGGGATAGATACGCAGTATTTT
>TRBJ1-1|TRBV2|.|.
CASSASRGANTEAFF
TGTGCCAGCAGTGCATCGCGGGGGGCCAACACTGAAGCTTTCTTT
>TRBJ2-5|TRBV7-3|.|.
CASSLQGGSETQYF
TGTGCCAGCAGCTTACAGGGTGGTTCGGAGACCCAGTACTTC
>TRBJ1-1|TRBV2|.|.
CASSETVMNTEAFF
TGTGCCAGCAGTGAAACGGTGATGAACACTGAAGCTTTCTTT
>TRBJ1-3|TRBV5-1|.|TRBD1
CASSLAGRGTGGNTIYF
TGCGCCAGCAGCTTGGCCGGCAGGGGGACAGGTGGAAACACCATATATTTT
>TRBJ1-2|TRBV6-5|.|TRBD1
CASSRTGGVYGYTF
TGTGCCAGCAGCCGTACAGGGGGAGTTTATGGCTACACCTTC
>TRBJ2-5|TRBV5-5|.|.
CASSSGTSQETQYF
TGTGCCAGCAGCTCGGGGACTTCCCAAGAGACCCAGTACTTC
>TRBJ2-2|TRBV30|.|.
CARRQENTGELFF
TGTGCCCGACGACAGGAGAACACCGGGGAGCTGTTTTTT
>TRBJ1-2|TRBV6-5|.|.
CASSPPGHPYGYTF
TGTGCCAGCAGTCCTCCGGGACATCCCTATGGCTACACCTTC
>TRBJ1-5|TRBV27|.|.
CASSFHGTSSGQPQHF
TGTGCCAGCAGTTTTCATGGGACATCGTCAGGTCAGCCCCAGCATTTT
>TRBJ2-5|TRBV6-5|.|TRBD1
CASSRQGNQEIQYF
TGTGCCAGCAGTAGACAGGGAAACCAAGAGATCCAGTACTTC
>TRBJ1-1|TRBV7-6|.|.
CASSPGRNTEAFF
TGTGCCAGCAGCCCGGGTCGGAACACTGAAGCTTTCTTT
>TRBJ2-2|TRBV7-9|.|TRBD1
CASSAVDRVGGELFF
TGTGCCAGCAGCGCAGTAGACAGGGTAGGCGGGGAGCTGTTTTTT
>TRBJ2-5|TRBV5-1|.|TRBD2
CASSLGLAQETQYF
TGCGCCAGCAGCTTGGGACTAGCCCAAGAGACCCAGTACTTC
>TRBJ2-3|TRBV7-9|once|TRBD1
CASSLTRTGSDTQYF
TGTGCCAGCAGCTTAACCCGGACAGGGTCAGATACGCAGTATTTT
>TRBJ1-5|TRBV2|.|.
CASSEPGTFQPQHF
TGTGCCAGCAGTGAACCCGGGACTTTCCAGCCCCAGCATTTT
>TRBJ1-5|TRBV15|.|.
CATSREQGSNQPQHF
TGTGCCACCAGCAGAGAACAGGGCAGCAATCAGCCCCAGCATTTT
>TRBJ2-5|TRBV19|once|.
CASSMGTWGKETQYF
TGTGCCAGTAGTATGGGGACTTGGGGAAAAGAGACCCAGTACTTC
>TRBJ1-5|TRBV24-1|few|.
CATSGRGGQPQHF
TGTGCCACCAGTGGCAGGGGAGGGCAGCCCCAGCATTTT
>TRBJ2-7|TRBV5-5|once|TRBD2
CASSPASGISYEQYF
TGTGCCAGCAGCCCTGCTAGCGGGATTTCCTACGAGCAGTACTTC
>TRBJ2-2|TRBV5-1|few|.
CASSLTITGELFF
TGCGCCAGCAGCTTGACAATCACCGGGGAGCTGTTTTTT
>TRBJ2-3|TRBV7-2|.|TRBD1
CASSLAGTGADTQYF
TGTGCCAGCAGCTTAGCGGGGACAGGGGCAGATACGCAGTATTTT
>TRBJ2-7|TRBV7-2|once|.
CASSLAGGSSYEQYF
TGTGCCAGCAGCTTAGCGGGAGGAAGCTCCTACGAGCAGTACTTC
>TRBJ1-5|TRBV2|.|.
CASSEIGSNQPQHF
TGTGCCAGCAGTGAAATCGGGTCCAATCAGCCCCAGCATTTT
>TRBJ2-3|TRBV7-9|once|TRBD2
CASSSGLAVSTDTQYF
TGTGCCAGCAGCTCCGGACTAGCGGTTAGCACAGATACGCAGTATTTT
>TRBJ2-5|TRBV6-5|.|TRBD1
CASSRDRETQYF
TGTGCCAGCAGTAGGGACAGGGAGACCCAGTACTTC
>TRBJ2-2|TRBV28|.|TRBD2
CASSLSGSGTGELFF
TGTGCCAGCAGTTTAAGCGGGAGTGGCACCGGGGAGCTGTTTTTT
>TRBJ1-3|TRBV30|.|.
CAWGLSGNTIYF
TGTGCCTGGGGACTCTCTGGAAACACCATATATTTT
>TRBJ2-1|TRBV7-2|once|TRBD2
CASSSRTSGNLYNEQFF
TGTGCCAGCAGCTCCCGGACTAGCGGGAACCTCTACAATGAGCAGTTCTTC
>TRBJ2-6|TRBV27|few|.
CASSSHSSGANVLTF
TGTGCCAGCAGTTCCCACTCCTCTGGGGCCAACGTCCTGACTTTC
>TRBJ2-7|TRBV5-1|.|TRBD1
CASSLNSGQTYEQYF
TGCGCCAGCAGCTTGAATTCGGGACAGACCTACGAGCAGTACTTC
>TRBJ1-4|TRBV6-5|.|.
CASSYLGKKLFF
TGTGCCAGCAGTTACCTCGGGAAAAAACTGTTTTTT
>TRBJ2-7|TRBV14|few|TRBD2
CASSLSGRGYEQYF
TGTGCCAGCAGCCTTAGCGGGAGAGGATACGAGCAGTACTTC
>TRBJ1-5|TRBV2|.|.
CASSETRAQGSQHF
TGTGCCAGCAGTGAAACCAGGGCTCAGGGGTCCCAGCATTTT
>TRBJ2-1|TRBV30|.|TRBD1
CAWSQGTGGDNEQFF
TGTGCCTGGAGTCAAGGGACAGGGGGGGACAATGAGCAGTTCTTC
>TRBJ1-6|TRBV19|once|TRBD1
CASKTSAGGTALHF
TGTGCCAGTAAGACCTCGGCAGGGGGCACCGCCCTCCACTTT
>TRBJ2-5|TRBV3-1/TRBV3-2|.|.
CASSQVEEETQYF
TGTGCCAGCAGCCAAGTTGAGGAGGAGACCCAGTACTTC
>TRBJ2-2|TRBV5-1|.|TRBD2
CASSPASGRGELFF
TGCGCCAGCAGCCCTGCTAGCGGGAGAGGGGAGCTGTTTTTT
>TRBJ1-2|TRBV11-2|.|TRBD1
CASSFIGGGGYGYTF
TGTGCCAGCAGCTTCATAGGGGGCGGCGGCTATGGCTACACCTTC
>TRBJ2-7|TRBV12-3/TRBV12-4|once|.
CASSENYEQYF
TGTGCCAGCAGTGAGAACTACGAGCAGTACTTC
>TRBJ1-2|TRBV25-1|.|TRBD1
CASSDLSGGGYTF
TGTGCCAGCAGTGATCTTTCAGGGGGCGGCTACACCTTC
>TRBJ1-2|TRBV28|.|TRBD1
CASSPGQDYGYTF
TGTGCCAGCAGTCCTGGACAGGATTATGGCTACACCTTC
>TRBJ1-4|TRBV9|.|.
CASTPAHTGDTTNEKLFF
TGTGCCAGCACCCCGGCCCACACAGGAGATACAACTAATGAAAAACTGTTTTTT
>TRBJ1-5|TRBV4-2|.|.
CASSRSLGGASNQPQHF
TGTGCCAGCAGCCGAAGCTTGGGGGGGGCTAGCAATCAGCCCCAGCATTTT
>TRBJ2-2|TRBV7-2|.|TRBD2
CASRLTSGSVGELFF
TGTGCCAGCAGGTTGACTAGCGGGAGTGTCGGGGAGCTGTTTTTT
>TRBJ1-1|TRBV29-1|.|.
CSVEGTAQAFF
TGCAGCGTTGAAGGGACAGCTCAAGCTTTCTTT
>TRBJ2-7|TRBV7-2|once|.
CASSLPPQGLGSYEQYF
TGTGCCAGCAGCTTACCCCCACAGGGATTGGGTTCCTACGAGCAGTACTTC
>TRBJ1-2|TRBV6-5|.|.
CASSLQGSYGYTF
TGTGCCAGCAGTTTACAGGGTAGCTATGGCTACACCTTC
>TRBJ1-3|TRBV5-1|.|.
CASSLAFSGNTIYF
TGCGCCAGCAGCTTGGCGTTCTCTGGAAACACCATATATTTT
>TRBJ2-7|TRBV7-2|.|TRBD1
CASSVAGTGVYEQYF
TGTGCCAGCAGCGTAGCCGGGACAGGGGTCTACGAGCAGTACTTC
>TRBJ2-7|TRBV5-8|.|TRBD2
CASRILADAYEQYF
TGTGCCAGCAGAATACTAGCGGATGCCTACGAGCAGTACTTC
>TRBJ2-1|TRBV11-2|.|TRBD2
CASSPTTSGRVYNEQFF
TGTGCCAGCAGCCCGACGACTAGCGGGAGGGTCTACAATGAGCAGTTCTTC